The source of this TCR beta chain is a study of T cells in Graves' hyperthyroidism and ophthalmopathy. Study information: Once the initial diagnosis was made, peripheral blood was obtained before any treatment. Study-level points and caveats: Among clonotypes expanded in thyroid above 0.001, most were also found in blood. A 13 V-J model separated ophthalmopathy from stable hyperthyroidism.

TCR beta CDR3 region amplification was performed from RNA transcripts. The primer set for the first-round RT-PCR of the TCR CDR3 was HTBI. TCRdb called the multiplex PCR reads again in MiXCR, with one record for every CDR3 protein. The data show 300,000 to 450,000 distinct CDR3 sequences, roughly 15% seen once. This clonotype has a count of ten or more. What it binds is unknown. Germline values: CDR1 DFQATT, CDR2 SNEGSKA (reference sequence). V lost 4 bases and J lost 2, with 19 bases in between. This CDR3 comprises 16 residues. The receptor was isolated from a woman aged 25 to 39 with Graves' ophthalmopathy. The chain combines TRBV20-1 with TRBJ2-3; perhaps TRBD2 as D (7 bases). Sequencing was done on a sample of blood. The CDR3 spells CSAIPQGREATDTQYF. The DNA of the CDR3 is TGCAGTGCTATACCTCAGGGGAGGGAGGCCACAGATACGCAGTATTTT.